These T cell receptor beta chains were read from a single sample in a study of blood T cell repertoires in COVID-19. Assay: immunoSEQ multiplex PCR; the TCRdb copy retains only in-frame clones and omits some. The sample records approximately 80,000 clones, less than 95% being singletons. Sequences were obtained from peripheral blood. Receptors originate from a woman between 45 and 65 years old in a cohort sampled during active COVID-19. The CDR3 runs from the conserved cysteine through the conserved F or W. Each record gives: clone size, D gene, V gene, J gene, CDR3 protein, CDR3 DNA. D genes are given only for firm matches. Some rows mark clone size as missing; the rest say once, few, many or name a class of expanded clone.

.	.	TRBV9	TRBJ1-1	CASSVYSNGEAFF	TGTGCCAGCAGCGTATATTCGAACGGGGAAGCTTTCTTT
once	.	TRBV7-9	TRBJ2-1	CASSLESGYNEQFF	TGTGCCAGCAGCTTAGAAAGCGGCTACAATGAGCAGTTCTTC
.	TRBD1	TRBV5-1	TRBJ2-1	CASSPQGQGWNEQFF	TGCGCCAGCAGCCCCCAGGGACAGGGATGGAATGAGCAGTTCTTC
few	TRBD2	TRBV5-1	TRBJ2-3	CASSTSSGSGTDTQYF	TGCGCCAGCAGTACGTCTAGCGGGAGCGGGACAGATACGCAGTATTTT
once	TRBD1	TRBV19	TRBJ2-7	CAPSPPPGQGATYEQYF	TGTGCCCCGAGCCCCCCCCCGGGACAGGGGGCGACCTACGAGCAGTACTTC
once	.	TRBV27	TRBJ1-2	CASSLYPGVPIWGYTF	TGTGCCAGCAGTTTATATCCCGGGGTACCGATATGGGGCTACACCTTC
.	TRBD1	TRBV5-8	TRBJ1-1	CASSFWTGRGTEAFF	TGTGCCAGCAGCTTCTGGACAGGGAGAGGCACTGAAGCTTTCTTT
.	.	TRBV5-6	TRBJ2-1	CARRRQTYNEQFF	TGTGCCAGGCGACGACAGACCTACAATGAGCAGTTCTTC
.	TRBD1	TRBV4-2	TRBJ1-1	CASSQGSDREPSFSGVGAFF	TGTGCCAGCAGCCAAGGGTCGGACAGGGAACCCTCATTCTCAGGGGTTGGAGCTTTCTTT
.	.	TRBV5-4	TRBJ1-1	CASSSPGAGVNTEAFF	TGTGCCAGCAGCTCCCCCGGGGCAGGGGTTAACACTGAAGCTTTCTTT
.	.	TRBV20-1	TRBJ1-1	CSASDYTEAFF	TGCAGTGCTAGTGACTACACTGAAGCTTTCTTT
.	.	TRBV11-3	TRBJ2-2	CASSLGETGELFF	TGTGCCAGCAGCCTCGGTGAAACCGGGGAGCTGTTTTTT
.	.	TRBV6-6	TRBJ2-1	CASSSPGLGNEQFF	TGTGCCAGCAGTTCACCGGGACTCGGCAATGAGCAGTTCTTC
.	TRBD2	TRBV2	TRBJ2-1	CASTSVLLAGSNEQFF	TGTGCCAGCACCAGTGTATTACTAGCGGGTTCCAATGAGCAGTTCTTC
.	TRBD2	TRBV11-1	TRBJ2-1	CASSRGGTRSEQFF	TGTGCCAGCAGCCGAGGTGGGACTAGGTCTGAGCAGTTCTTC
.	TRBD2	TRBV27	TRBJ2-7	CASSQRGYEQYF	TGTGCCAGCAGTCAGCGGGGCTACGAGCAGTACTTC
.	TRBD2	TRBV7-9	TRBJ2-3	CASSSTSGVTDTQYF	TGTGCCAGCTCCTCGACTAGCGGAGTCACAGATACGCAGTATTTT
.	.	TRBV14	TRBJ1-2	CASGQNLYGYTF	TGTGCCAGCGGACAGAACCTCTATGGCTACACCTTC
.	.	TRBV3-1/TRBV3-2	TRBJ1-5	CASSQGAGGTGQPQHF	TGTGCCAGCAGCCAAGGGGCAGGCGGCACGGGGCAGCCCCAGCATTTT
few	.	TRBV3-1/TRBV3-2	TRBJ1-5	CASSQANQPQHF	TGTGCCAGCAGCCAGGCTAATCAGCCCCAGCATTTT
.	TRBD2	TRBV19	TRBJ2-5	CASTGGAQETQYF	TGTGCCAGTACCGGGGGGGCACAAGAGACCCAGTACTTC
once	.	TRBV3-1/TRBV3-2	TRBJ2-5	CASSQDPSPQETQYF	TGTGCCAGCAGCCAAGATCCCAGTCCCCAAGAGACCCAGTACTTC
.	TRBD2	TRBV29-1	TRBJ2-7	CSVIGLAGEQYF	TGCAGCGTCATAGGGCTAGCGGGCGAGCAGTACTTC
few	TRBD1	TRBV7-9	TRBJ2-7	CASSLGDRPAYEQYF	TGTGCCAGCAGCTTAGGGGACAGGCCCGCCTACGAGCAGTACTTC
.	.	TRBV18	TRBJ2-7	CASSPEGLSAEQYF	TGTGCCAGCTCACCAGAGGGACTTTCAGCCGAGCAGTACTTC
medium-sized	TRBD1	TRBV3-1/TRBV3-2	TRBJ2-7	CASSQDGQGAGEQYF	TGTGCCAGCAGCCAAGACGGCCAGGGGGCTGGCGAGCAGTACTTC
.	.	TRBV28	TRBJ2-1	CASRPSGKPRDEQFF	TGTGCCAGCAGGCCTTCCGGGAAACCAAGGGATGAGCAGTTCTTC
.	TRBD1	TRBV28	TRBJ2-3	CASSPGQITDTQYF	TGTGCCAGCAGTCCGGGACAGATCACAGATACGCAGTATTTT